The TCR beta chain under discussion was sequenced for a study of CD8 T cells in Susac syndrome. RNA totalling roughly 0.5 to 1 ug underwent reverse transcription with random hexamers. The amplification used immunoSEQ multiplex PCR on TCR beta CDR3; it spanned 54 Vbeta and 13 Jbeta. MiXCR, run by TCRdb on the immunoSEQ multiplex PCR reads, gives a single entry per CDR3 protein. This table has roughly 250,000 distinct CDR3 sequences, 90% to 96% appearing once. TCR beta sequences were obtained from blood CD8+ and CD4+ T cells. Germline lookup yields CDR1 MGHRA and CDR2 YSYEKL. V lost 3 bases and J lost 9; bases outside the gene matches: 11. CDR3 size: 16 residues.

This chain links TRBV4-1 with TRBJ2-1; 10 nucleotides match TRBD2. Sequenced: CD4+ T cells from PBMCs. This clonotype was obtained from a human donor with Susac syndrome. CDR3 loop: CASSQVLAGASGEQFF. CDR3 nucleotide sequence: TGCGCCAGCAGCCAGGTTCTAGCGGGAGCGTCCGGTGAGCAGTTCTTC.